Listed below are T cell receptor beta chains from one sample, sequenced in a study of blood T cells in healthy people across ages. TCRdb itself ran the 5' RACE reads through MiXCR, one entry per CDR3 protein. The sample has 650,000 to 700,000 distinct CDR3 sequences; less than 40% are singletons. The sequencing input was blood. These receptors originate from a woman older than 75 in good health. Each CDR3 is given with its conserved first and last residue. Clone size is not always given. Where it is, it says once, few, many or a class for expanded clones.

>-|TRBV20-1|TRBJ2-1
CSASKPGVAYNEQFF
>many|TRBV6-5|TRBJ2-1
CASSYPTGTSGGAHEQFF
>-|TRBV4-3|TRBJ2-5
CASSQDNPAAQETQYF
>-|TRBV29-1|TRBJ2-5
CSVEEQGLRETQYF
>many|TRBV7-9|TRBJ2-6
CASSEWTGNSGANVLTF
>many|TRBV9|TRBJ2-5
CASSVNQAVRETQYF
>-|TRBV5-1|TRBJ2-2
CASSLLPGQRITANTGELFF
>-|TRBV9|TRBJ2-7
CASSALAGGMYNEQYF
>-|TRBV27|TRBJ2-7
CASSSRQGSPYEQYF
>few|TRBV3-1|TRBJ1-1
CASSPEQGGAEAFF
>many|TRBV20-1|TRBJ1-2
CSASGGDREGGYTF
>few|TRBV12-3/TRBV12-4|TRBJ1-2
CASSQTGGGYGYTF
>many|TRBV20-1|TRBJ2-1
CSAYRDSNNEQFF
>-|TRBV5-1|TRBJ2-7
CASSLGQYEQYF
>few|TRBV7-9|TRBJ1-3
CASSLEGGLSGNTIYF
>-|TRBV5-5|TRBJ2-1
CASSHPGSYNEQFF
>many|TRBV7-2|TRBJ2-3
CASSLVVGGSTDTQYF
>many|TRBV7-3|TRBJ1-1
CASSLFLGTPDNEAFF
>-|TRBV11-3|TRBJ2-7
CASSLAGTGIYNEQYF
>-|TRBV25-1|TRBJ2-1
CASSLNEAGSSYNEQFF
>few|TRBV20-1|TRBJ2-3
CSARGPGKRTASTDTQYF
>-|TRBV20-1|TRBJ2-3
CSATKTGTSGTDTQYF
>many|TRBV7-9|TRBJ2-7
CASSQTQGYYEQYF
>many|TRBV7-2|TRBJ2-1
CASSLRGSNEQFF
>-|TRBV10-1|TRBJ1-1
CASSAGQSQAFF